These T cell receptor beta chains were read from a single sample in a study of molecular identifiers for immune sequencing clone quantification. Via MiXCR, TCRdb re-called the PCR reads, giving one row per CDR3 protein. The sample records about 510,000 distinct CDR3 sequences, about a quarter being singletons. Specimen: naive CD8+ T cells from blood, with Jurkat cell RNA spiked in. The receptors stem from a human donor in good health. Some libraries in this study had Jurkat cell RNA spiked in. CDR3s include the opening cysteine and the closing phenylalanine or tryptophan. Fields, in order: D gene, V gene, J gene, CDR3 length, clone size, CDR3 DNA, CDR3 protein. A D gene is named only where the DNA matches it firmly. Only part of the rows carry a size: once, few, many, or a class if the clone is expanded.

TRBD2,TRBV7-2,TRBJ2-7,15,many,TGTGCCAGCAGCGCGTTGACTAGCGGGAGGTACGAGCAGTACTTC,CASSALTSGRYEQYF
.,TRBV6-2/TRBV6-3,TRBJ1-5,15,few,TGTGCCAGCAGACTAACAGGGTTAACGGGTCAGCCCCAGCATTTT,CASRLTGLTGQPQHF
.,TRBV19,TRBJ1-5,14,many,TGTGCCAGTACTCTCGTCGGGGGCAATCAGCCCCAGCATTTT,CASTLVGGNQPQHF
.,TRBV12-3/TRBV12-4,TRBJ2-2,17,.,TGTGCCAGCAGTTTATTGGCGCCCACTACGAACACCGGGGAGCTGTTTTTT,CASSLLAPTTNTGELFF
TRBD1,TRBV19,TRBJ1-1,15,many,TGTGCCAGTAGTACCGCAGGGGGCTCCAACACTGAAGCTTTCTTT,CASSTAGGSNTEAFF
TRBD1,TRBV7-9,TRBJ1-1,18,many,TGTGCCAGCAGCTTCGACCCGCCGGGACAGGGACTTTTGACTGAAGCTTTCTTT,CASSFDPPGQGLLTEAFF
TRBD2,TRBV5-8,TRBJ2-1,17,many,TGTGCCAGCAGTCCTCGTTTAGCGGGAGCTTCCCCCGCTGAGCAGTTCTTC,CASSPRLAGASPAEQFF
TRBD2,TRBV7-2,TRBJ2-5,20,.,TGTGCCGGCAGCTTAGCCCCCCTTGACAGCGGGACGGAGGATGGGGAGCCCCAGTACTTC,CAGSLAPLDSGTEDGEPQYF
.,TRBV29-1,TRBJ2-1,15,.,TGCAGCGTCCCCGGGACACCAAGGCCCTACAATGAGCAGTTCTTC,CSVPGTPRPYNEQFF
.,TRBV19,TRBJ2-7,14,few,TGTGCCAGTAGTATTTACTGGGGATCCTACGAGCAGTACTTC,CASSIYWGSYEQYF
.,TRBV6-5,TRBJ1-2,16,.,TGTGCCAGCAGTTACGTGGCAGGGGCTTCAAACTATGGCTACACCTTC,CASSYVAGASNYGYTF
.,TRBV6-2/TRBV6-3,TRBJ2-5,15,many,TGTGCCAGCAGTTACTCGGCAGTGTACCAAGAGACCCAGTACTTC,CASSYSAVYQETQYF
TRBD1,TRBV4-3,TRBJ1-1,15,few,TGCGCCAGCAGCCAAGATAGGCAGGGGGACACTGAAGCTTTCTTT,CASSQDRQGDTEAFF
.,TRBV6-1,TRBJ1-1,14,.,TGTGCCAGCAGTGAAGGCTACGGCTACACTGAAACTTTCTTT,CASSEGYGYTETFF
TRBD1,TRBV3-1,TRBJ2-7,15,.,TGTGCCAGCAGCCAAGATCCCGCAGGGGGCTACGAGCAGTACTTC,CASSQDPAGGYEQYF
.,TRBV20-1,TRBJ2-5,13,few,TGCAGTGCTTCTAGACCATTCGAGGAGACCCAGTACTTC,CSASRPFEETQYF
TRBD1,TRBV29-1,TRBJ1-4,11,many,TGCAGCGGAGACGCAGGGGGAAAACTGTTTTTT,CSGDAGGKLFF
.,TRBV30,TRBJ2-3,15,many,TGTGCCTGGAGTGGTTATAGCGATGGGACAGATACGCAGTATTTT,CAWSGYSDGTDTQYF
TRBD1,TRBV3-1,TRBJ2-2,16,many,TGTGCCAGCAGCCAAAGAGGACAGGTCAGGGCCGGGGAGCTGTTTTTT,CASSQRGQVRAGELFF
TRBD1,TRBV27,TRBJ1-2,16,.,TGTGCCAGCAGTTCAAGACAGGGCCAACTCATCTATGGCTACACCTTC,CASSSRQGQLIYGYTF